This T cell receptor beta chain was identified during a study of cytomegalovirus exposure and HLA in healthy donors (dated by TCRdb to about 2017). For the study in its entirety: According to an earlier analysis of a few hundred of the donors, 150 million to 200 million T cells yielded 120 million or so unique TCR beta sequences and 250 to 350 Gb of sequence data. An early release covering roughly 600 HLA-typed donors comprised approximately 290 gigabases of sequencing data and 85 million or so unique TCR sequences. The genetic ancestry cluster associated with self-reported Caucasian donors included around 76% of the roughly 380 genotyped donors. The aim of the study was to test whether cataloging public T cell receptors could identify signatures of past pathogen exposure. The study used immunosequencing to profile the T cell repertoires of approximately 690 subjects and linked those repertoires to cytomegalovirus serostatus. In addition to the first cohort of around 670 subjects, a separate validation cohort of approximately 120 different subjects was used. To predict cytomegalovirus infection status, the study combined high-throughput TCR immunosequencing, statistical association of individual TCRs with disease status, and machine learning. In a later analysis, previously published TCR beta repertoires from several hundred donors were re-analyzed and high-resolution HLA genotyping was added so that TCR occurrence patterns could be studied. Rather than drawing on any new phenotypic data, the later analysis identified candidate immune exposures from TCR beta sequences and the way those sequences occurred across donors. An earlier analysis of nearly 600 of the donors applied high-throughput TCR beta sequencing to assess whether each TCR beta V gene segment acted as functional or pseudogenic. Alongside the repertoire data, information on donor age, sex, ethnicity and CMV serostatus was compiled. Genome-wide SNP genotypes for about 60% of the roughly 700 donors were used in a later genetic analysis, which treated that subset as a discovery cohort. All discovery cohort repertoires had been generated on a single sequencing platform. HLA typing covered class I and class II loci at four-digit resolution. The number of typed donors differed by locus: roughly 620-640 for A, B, C, DRB1 and DQB1; 500 to 550 for DQA1; 606 for DPA1; and about 450 for DPB1. Roughly five DR-DQ haplotypes were treated as single units for association and clustering because of strong linkage in the cohort. Across about 380 genotyped donors of the cohort, an average of about 240,000 unique TCR beta nucleotide sequences per donor were sequenced, and approximately 19% of those sequences were non-productive.

In total, approximately 690 healthy bone marrow donors made up the cohort. At the time of sampling, every cohort member was nominally healthy, though immune exposures that went unrecorded were likely present. The donor tested CMV seronegative and was one of the 352 seronegative cohort members. A peripheral blood sample was provided by each donor, and peripheral blood mononuclear cells were used for TCR beta sequencing. The Qiagen DNeasy Blood Extraction Kit was used to extract genomic DNA from the blood cell samples. CDR1 and CDR2 (SNHLY, FYNNEI) derive from the germline V gene. V loses 5 bases, J loses 4 bases, and the germline ends lie 15 bases apart. The CDR3 runs 15 residues from the cysteine to the phenylalanine. Only the CDR3 region is kept as DNA, spanning 45 bases read in frame from base 1. Receptors were amplified or captured by the immunoSEQ multiplex PCR assay. The multiplex PCR relied on a mix of 60 forward primers for TCR Vbeta segments and 13 reverse primers for TCR Jbeta segments. The CDR3 region of rearranged TCR beta genes was amplified from genomic DNA by a multiplex PCR assay. The amplified TCR beta libraries were sequenced on the Illumina HiSeq System as 87-base-pair reads. As for the authors' bioinformatics: Across the 670 or so repertoires, a later analysis counted tens of millions of unique TCR beta chains, approximately 12 million of which were shared by at least two donors. Raw reads were error-corrected and collapsed into unique sequences with a nearest-neighbor algorithm that merged closely related sequences to remove PCR and sequencing errors. CDR3 sequences were aligned to IMGT reference sequences to assign V, D and J gene segments. For a sequence to be retained, a match of at least six nucleotides to both a V gene segment and a J gene segment was required. Rearrangements were classified as productive when the CDR3 lacked stop codons and remained in frame with V and J, and all other rearrangements were classified as non-productive. CDR3 was defined by IMGT convention, running from the second conserved V-encoded cysteine to the conserved J-encoded phenylalanine. Sequences without an unambiguous match to a single V gene segment were excluded from the earlier analysis of almost 600 of the donors. An earlier analysis of several hundred of the donors classified V segments as functional when productive rearrangements were above 56.7% and as segregating when the standard deviation between donors was above 5%. A statistical classification framework was built for diagnosing cytomegalovirus status from the catalog of TCR beta chain sequences. A later analysis assigned V and J genes by comparing TCR nucleotide sequences with IMGT/GENE-DB human TR gene sequences. A later analysis assigned CDR3 sequences and most-parsimonious VDJ recombination scenarios with the TCRdist pipeline. In a later analysis, each TCR beta chain was defined by its CDR3 amino acid sequence together with its V-gene family, and reads without a unique V-gene family were excluded. In a later analysis, 450 to 600 highly shared, low-generation-probability nucleotide sequences were removed to address suspected cross-contamination and a sequencing artifact. In a later analysis, a clonal expansion index for each public chain was calculated from normalized within-repertoire ranks of inferred template counts. In a later analysis, generation probabilities were computed with a VDJ recombination model fitted to out-of-frame rearrangements, and the resulting probabilities were checked against IGoR. In a later analysis, TCR-TCR, TCR-HLA and TCR-CMV co-occurrence was scored with hypergeometric tests, and a repertoire-size bias correction was applied to TCR pairs. To estimate false discovery rates, a later analysis permuted the HLA or CMV assignments 20 times. In a later analysis, co-occurring TCRs were grouped with DBSCAN, and TCRdist sequence similarity was added when clustering was performed within HLA-allele-positive subsets. Co-occurrence clustering excluded repertoires with fewer than 30,000 or more than 120,000 public chains, plus five with anomalous nucleotide sharing. In its TCRdb copy, this immuneACCESS table keeps in-frame sequences only and misses some clones. Where compared with another copy, unresolved V genes explain less than half of these, and the others have no known cause. Clonal size and the V and J genes are those of that table, whereas D and trimming came from the DNA. The sample table contains about 150,000 clones; only one count was recorded for roughly 74% of them. 2.8% of the sample rests with the top ten.

As for this clone: It has no known antigen specificity. Base qualities are missing; no much larger clone stands one base away.

What the research found in general, with its limitations: In an earlier analysis of more than 500 of the donors, most TCR beta V segments appeared in productive rearrangements about 90% or about 30% of the time, broadly matching IMGT annotations. Only TCR beta chains were sequenced in this cohort, and the absence of alpha or paired-chain data limited detectable features. Most TCR sequences were observed very rarely across donors, whereas some public TCRs were present in many individuals. A cluster of highly shared sequence variants was judged likely to represent a technical artifact of the sequencing pipeline. Sequencing depth was assumed to be roughly uniform across donors in the presence/absence analyses, though that assumption may not hold. In vitro tests confirmed that a few of the cytomegalovirus-associated TCR beta chains recognize cytomegalovirus antigens. A later analysis reported that several top co-occurrence clusters appeared linked to parvovirus B19, influenza, CMV and Epstein-Barr virus. In both the original and validation cohorts, the classifier was reported to diagnose cytomegalovirus status with high specificity and sensitivity. Because counts were too low, roughly 16 rarely observed V segments, including chromosome 9 orphons, were excluded from the earlier analysis of some 540 of the donors. Some IMGT-functional V segments, including TRBV6-2 and TRBV6-3, could not be distinguished by the 87-base-pair reads and were therefore excluded. A later analysis found that most CMV-associated TCR beta chains appeared HLA-restricted, with HLA associations seemingly driven largely by CMV exposure. Linkage disequilibrium might explain the correlated functional status among segregating V segments, but an unknown experimental factor could not be ruled out. The only immune exposure information available for the cohort was CMV serostatus. Strong co-occurrence of HLA alleles, especially DR and DQ, made assigning TCR associations to individual alleles difficult. A later genetic analysis associated a missense DCLRE1C variant with V-gene and J-gene trimming of TCR beta chains, and an independent cohort replicated the association. At a false discovery rate of 0.05, a later analysis linked about 17,000 TCR beta sequences to specific HLA alleles. In a later analysis, HLA-associated TCR beta chains showed more clonal expansion and lower generation probabilities than non-associated chains that were equally common. HLA typing was unavailable for some donors at each locus, so association tests used only the typed subset. A further reported finding was that TCR beta sequences accurately predicted the HLA-A and HLA-B alleles for most subjects in the first cohort. According to a later analysis, TCR association rates differed among HLA loci, with DRB1 alleles showing the most associated TCRs and HLA-C alleles showing the fewest. According to the authors, the approach could potentially be generalized to other disease states and immunological phenotypes. The study gave a list of under 200 TCR beta chains associated with cytomegalovirus. Compared with the roughly 670-donor mean, donors in an Asian-associated ancestry cluster had fewer N-insertions in productive TCRs, according to a later genetic analysis.

Material: PBMCs. The sequence came from a man aged 18 to 30 in good health and CMV-seronegative. The rearranged segments are TRBV2 and TRBJ2-1, and possibly TRBD2, on 5 matching bases. CDR3 reads: CASSPRDNQYNEQFF. The DNA sequence is given as TGTGCCAGCAGTCCCCGGGATAATCAATACAATGAGCAGTTCTTC.